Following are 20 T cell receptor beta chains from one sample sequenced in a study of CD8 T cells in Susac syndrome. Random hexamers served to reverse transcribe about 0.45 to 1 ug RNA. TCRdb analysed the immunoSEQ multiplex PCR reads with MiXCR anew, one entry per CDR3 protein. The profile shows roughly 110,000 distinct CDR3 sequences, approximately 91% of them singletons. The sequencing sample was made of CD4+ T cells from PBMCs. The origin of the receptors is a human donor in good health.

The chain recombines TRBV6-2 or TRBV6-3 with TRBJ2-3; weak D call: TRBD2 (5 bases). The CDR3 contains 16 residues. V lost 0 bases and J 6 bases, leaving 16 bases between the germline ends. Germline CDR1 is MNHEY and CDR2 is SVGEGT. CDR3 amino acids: CASSYSTMGRGDTQYF. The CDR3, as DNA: TGTGCCAGCAGTTACTCGACGATGGGGAGAGGGGATACGCAGTATTTT.

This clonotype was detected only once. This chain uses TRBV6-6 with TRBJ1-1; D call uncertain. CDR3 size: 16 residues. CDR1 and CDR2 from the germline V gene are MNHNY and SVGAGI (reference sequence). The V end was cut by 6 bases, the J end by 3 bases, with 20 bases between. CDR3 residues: CASRQRTTQPDTEAFF. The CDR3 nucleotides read TGTGCCAGCAGACAACGAACGACCCAACCCGACACTGAAGCTTTCTTT.

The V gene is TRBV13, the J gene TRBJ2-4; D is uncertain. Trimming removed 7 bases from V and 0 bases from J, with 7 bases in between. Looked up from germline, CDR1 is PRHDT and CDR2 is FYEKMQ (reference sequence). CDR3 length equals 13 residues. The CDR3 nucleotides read TGTGCCAGCACAGCCTTAGCCAAAAACATTCAGTACTTC. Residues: CASTALAKNIQYF. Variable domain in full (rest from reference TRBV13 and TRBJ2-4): AAGVIQSPRHLIKEKRETATLKCYPIPRHDTVYWYQQGPGQDPQFLISFYEKMQSDKGSIPDRFSAQQFSDYHSELNMSSLELGDSALYFCASTALAKNIQYFGAGTRLSVL.

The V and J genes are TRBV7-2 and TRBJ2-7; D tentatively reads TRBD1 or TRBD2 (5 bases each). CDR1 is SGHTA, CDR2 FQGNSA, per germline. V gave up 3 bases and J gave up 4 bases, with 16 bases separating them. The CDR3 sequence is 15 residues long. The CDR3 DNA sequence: TGTGCCAGCAGCTTTGGGGGAGTCCCCATTTACGAGCAGTACTTC. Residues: CASSFGGVPIYEQYF.

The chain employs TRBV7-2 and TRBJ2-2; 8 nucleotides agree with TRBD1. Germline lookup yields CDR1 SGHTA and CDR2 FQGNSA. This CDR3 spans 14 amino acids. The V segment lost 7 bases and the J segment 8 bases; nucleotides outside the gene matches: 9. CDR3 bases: TGTGCCAGCACCAACAGGGGGAGTACTGGGGAGCTGTTTTTT. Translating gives CASTNRGSTGELFF.

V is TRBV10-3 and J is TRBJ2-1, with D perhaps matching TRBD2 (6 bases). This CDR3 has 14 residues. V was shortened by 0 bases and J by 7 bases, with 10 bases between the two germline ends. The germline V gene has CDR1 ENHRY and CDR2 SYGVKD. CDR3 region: CAISESGRRNEQFF. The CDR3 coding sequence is TGTGCCATCAGTGAGTCCGGGAGACGAAATGAGCAGTTCTTC.

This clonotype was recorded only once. CDR3 sequence reads: CASRPLAGGRNEQFF. The CDR3 DNA reads TGTGCCAGCAGACCCTTAGCGGGAGGACGTAATGAGCAGTTCTTC. V is TRBV6-2 or TRBV6-3 and J is TRBJ2-1; 10 nucleotides match TRBD2. The CDR3 consists of 15 residues. After removal of 6 bases from V and 7 bases from J, the junction contained 9 bases not matched to a gene. The germline V gene has CDR1 MNHEY and CDR2 SVGEGT.

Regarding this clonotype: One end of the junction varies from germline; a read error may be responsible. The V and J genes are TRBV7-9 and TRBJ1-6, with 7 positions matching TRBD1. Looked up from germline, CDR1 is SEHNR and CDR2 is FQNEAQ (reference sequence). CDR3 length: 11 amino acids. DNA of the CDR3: TGTGCCAGCAGCTTAGGACAGGGCGTCCTCTTT. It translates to CASSLGQGVLF.

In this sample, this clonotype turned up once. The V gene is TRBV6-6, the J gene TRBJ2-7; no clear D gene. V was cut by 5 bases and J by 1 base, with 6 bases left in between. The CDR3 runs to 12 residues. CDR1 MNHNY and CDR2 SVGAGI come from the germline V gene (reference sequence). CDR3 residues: CASSQASYEQYF. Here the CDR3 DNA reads TGTGCCAGCAGTCAGGCGTCCTACGAGCAGTACTTC.

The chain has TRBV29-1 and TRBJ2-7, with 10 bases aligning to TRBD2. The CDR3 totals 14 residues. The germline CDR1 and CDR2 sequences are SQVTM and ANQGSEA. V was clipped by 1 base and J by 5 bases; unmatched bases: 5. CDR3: CSVEAASGSHEQYF. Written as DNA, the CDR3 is TGCAGCGTTGAAGCGGCTAGCGGGAGTCACGAGCAGTACTTC.

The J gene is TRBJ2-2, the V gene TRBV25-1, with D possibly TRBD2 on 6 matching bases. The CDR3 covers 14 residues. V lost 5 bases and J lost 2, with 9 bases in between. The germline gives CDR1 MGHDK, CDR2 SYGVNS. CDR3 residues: CASSRGVNTGELFF. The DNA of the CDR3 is TGTGCCAGCAGTCGCGGGGTAAACACCGGGGAGCTGTTTTTT.

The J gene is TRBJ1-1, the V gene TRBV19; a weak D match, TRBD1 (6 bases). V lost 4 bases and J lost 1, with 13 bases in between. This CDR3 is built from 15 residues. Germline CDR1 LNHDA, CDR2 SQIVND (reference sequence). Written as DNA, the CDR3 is TGTGCCAGTAGTAAAGGGACATTTTCGAACACTGAAGCTTTCTTT. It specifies CASSKGTFSNTEAFF.

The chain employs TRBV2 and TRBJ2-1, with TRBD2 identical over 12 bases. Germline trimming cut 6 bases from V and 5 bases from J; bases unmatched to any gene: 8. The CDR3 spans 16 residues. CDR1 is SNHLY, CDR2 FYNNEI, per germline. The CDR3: CASRTPLAGGHNEQFF. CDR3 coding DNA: TGTGCCAGCAGGACCCCTCTAGCGGGGGGGCACAATGAGCAGTTCTTC.

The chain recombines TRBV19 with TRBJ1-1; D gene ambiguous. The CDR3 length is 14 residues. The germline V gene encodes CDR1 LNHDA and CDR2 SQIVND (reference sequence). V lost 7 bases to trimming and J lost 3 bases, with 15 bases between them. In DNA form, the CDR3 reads TGTGCCAGTACCCCCGGAGGCCGGGACACTGAAGCTTTCTTT. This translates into CASTPGGRDTEAFF.

The CDR3 nucleotides read TGTGCCAGTAGTACCCCCCACAGGGGGCTGACCGGGGAGCTGTTTTTT. Protein product: CASSTPHRGLTGELFF. The J gene is TRBJ2-2, the V gene TRBV19, with 9 bases aligning to TRBD1. This CDR3 region has 16 residues. Looked up from germline, CDR1 is LNHDA and CDR2 is SQIVND (reference sequence). V shed 4 bases, J shed 5 bases, and the junction held 8 bases outside the gene matches.

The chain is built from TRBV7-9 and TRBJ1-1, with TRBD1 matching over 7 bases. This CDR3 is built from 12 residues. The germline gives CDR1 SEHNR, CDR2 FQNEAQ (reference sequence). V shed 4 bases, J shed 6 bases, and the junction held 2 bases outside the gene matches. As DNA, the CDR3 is TGTGCCAGCAGCTGGGACAGCCCTGAAGCTTTCTTT. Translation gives CASSWDSPEAFF.

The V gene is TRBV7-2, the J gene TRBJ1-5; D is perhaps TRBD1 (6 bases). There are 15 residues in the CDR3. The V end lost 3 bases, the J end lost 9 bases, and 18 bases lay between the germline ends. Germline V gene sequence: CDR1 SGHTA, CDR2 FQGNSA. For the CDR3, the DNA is TGTGCCAGCAGCTTCAACGGGGGCTCCCTCGGGCCCCAGCATTTT. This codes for CASSFNGGSLGPQHF. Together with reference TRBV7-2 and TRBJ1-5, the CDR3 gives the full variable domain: GAGVSQSPSNKVTEKGKDVELRCDPISGHTALYWYRQSLGQGLEFLIYFQGNSAPDKSGLPSDRFSAERTGGSVSTLTIQRTQQEDSAVYLCASSFNGGSLGPQHFGDGTRLSIL.

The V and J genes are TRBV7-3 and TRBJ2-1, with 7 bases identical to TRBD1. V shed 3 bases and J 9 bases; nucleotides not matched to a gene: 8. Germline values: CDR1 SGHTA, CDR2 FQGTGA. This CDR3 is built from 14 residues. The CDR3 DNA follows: TGTGCCAGCAGCTTGGGACAGACCTCTGGTGAGCAGTTCTTC. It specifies CASSLGQTSGEQFF.

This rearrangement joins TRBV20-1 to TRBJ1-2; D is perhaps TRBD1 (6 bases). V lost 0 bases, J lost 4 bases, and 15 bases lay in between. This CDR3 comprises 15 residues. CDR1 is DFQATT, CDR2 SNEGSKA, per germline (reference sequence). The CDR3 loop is CSARETGNTFYGYTF. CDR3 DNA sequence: TGCAGTGCTAGAGAAACAGGGAATACGTTCTATGGCTACACCTTC.

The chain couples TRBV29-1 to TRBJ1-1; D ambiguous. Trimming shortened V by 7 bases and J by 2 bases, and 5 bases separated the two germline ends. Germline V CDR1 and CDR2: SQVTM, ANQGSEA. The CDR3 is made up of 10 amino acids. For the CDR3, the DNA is TGCAGCGGGCGCAACACTGAAGCTTTCTTT. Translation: CSGRNTEAFF.